These T cell receptor beta chains were read from a single sample in a study of CD8+ T cells in alopecia areata. This table comes from immunoSEQ multiplex PCR, and its TCRdb copy is limited to in-frame clones, with some not included. Among 140,000 to 150,000 clones listed, 51% were seen once. This specimen was CD4+ T cells sorted from blood, taken at week 0. These receptors originate from a human donor with alopecia areata. Each CDR3 is given with its conserved first and last residue. Each record gives: V gene, clone size, J gene, D gene, CDR3 protein, CDR3 DNA. The D gene is left open where the match is weak. Size tells how often a clone was seen (once, few, many) or the class of an expanded clone, and some rows leave it out.

TRBV29-1	.	TRBJ2-7	TRBD1	CSRTTGAHEQYF	TGCAGCAGGACGACAGGGGCCCACGAGCAGTACTTC
TRBV4-2	.	TRBJ2-1	TRBD2	CASSQNGRAGNEQFF	TGTGCCAGCAGCCAAAACGGGAGGGCAGGCAATGAGCAGTTCTTC
TRBV29-1	few	TRBJ1-2	TRBD1	CSVEVGQGDGYTF	TGCAGCGTTGAAGTAGGACAGGGGGATGGCTACACCTTC
TRBV25-1	.	TRBJ2-2	TRBD1	CASSVGTGITGELFF	TGTGCCAGCAGTGTAGGGACAGGAATCACCGGGGAGCTGTTTTTT
TRBV29-1	.	TRBJ1-4	TRBD1	CSVEDRGEGEKLFF	TGCAGCGTAGAAGACAGGGGGGAGGGTGAAAAACTGTTTTTT
TRBV6-5	.	TRBJ2-7	.	CASGTSNGGEQYF	TGTGCCAGCGGAACCTCGAACGGAGGGGAGCAGTACTTC
TRBV5-1	.	TRBJ2-1	TRBD1	CASSPQGGLDEQFF	TGCGCCAGCAGCCCACAGGGGGGCTTGGATGAGCAGTTCTTC
TRBV19	many	TRBJ1-5	.	CATAPSVGQPQHF	TGTGCCACCGCTCCATCCGTGGGTCAGCCCCAGCATTTT
TRBV11-2	.	TRBJ2-1	.	CASSLDFLQQFF	TGTGCCAGCAGCTTAGATTTCCTACAACAGTTCTTC
TRBV6-1	.	TRBJ2-1	.	CASRERRLSSYNEQFF	TGTGCCAGCAGAGAACGGAGGTTAAGCTCCTACAATGAGCAGTTCTTC
TRBV15	few	TRBJ1-4	.	CATSRDGGSNEKLFF	TGTGCCACCAGCAGAGATGGGGGGAGTAATGAAAAACTGTTTTTT
TRBV29-1	.	TRBJ2-4	.	CSFSRGLGIQYF	TGCAGCTTCTCAAGGGGGTTAGGCATTCAGTACTTC
TRBV29-1	.	TRBJ2-5	.	CSAGGKGETQYF	TGCAGCGCTGGGGGGAAAGGAGAGACCCAGTACTTC
TRBV15	.	TRBJ2-7	TRBD1	CATSRPGQSSYEQYF	TGTGCCACCAGCCGGCCGGGACAGTCCTCCTACGAGCAGTACTTC
TRBV27	few	TRBJ2-7	TRBD1	CASSLQTGGEQYF	TGTGCCAGCAGTTTACAGACAGGGGGCGAGCAGTACTTC
TRBV7-9	few	TRBJ1-2	.	CASSKGDRIDYGYTF	TGTGCCAGCAGCAAAGGAGATAGGATCGACTATGGCTACACCTTC